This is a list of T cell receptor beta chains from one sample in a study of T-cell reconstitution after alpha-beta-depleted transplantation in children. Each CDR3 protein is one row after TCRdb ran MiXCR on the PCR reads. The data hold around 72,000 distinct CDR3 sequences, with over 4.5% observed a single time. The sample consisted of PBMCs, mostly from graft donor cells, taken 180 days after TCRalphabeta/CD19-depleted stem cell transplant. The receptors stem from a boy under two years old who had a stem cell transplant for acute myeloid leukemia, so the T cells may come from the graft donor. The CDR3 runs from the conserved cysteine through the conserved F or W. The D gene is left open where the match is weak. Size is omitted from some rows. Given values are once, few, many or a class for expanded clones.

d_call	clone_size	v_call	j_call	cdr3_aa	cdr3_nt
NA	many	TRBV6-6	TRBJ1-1	CASSYSGGETEAFF	TGTGCCAGCAGTTACTCGGGGGGGGAGACTGAAGCTTTCTTT
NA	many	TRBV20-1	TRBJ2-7	CSARPSGGGRYEQYF	TGCAGTGCTAGACCCTCGGGCGGGGGCCGCTACGAGCAGTACTTC
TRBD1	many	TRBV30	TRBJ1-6	CAWSVGQVNSPLHF	TGTGCCTGGAGTGTAGGACAGGTGAATTCACCCCTCCACTTT
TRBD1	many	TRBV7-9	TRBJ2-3	CASSFTGAKQYF	TGTGCCAGCAGCTTTACAGGGGCGAAGCAGTATTTT
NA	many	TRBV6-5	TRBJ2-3	CASSYSSSTAADTQYF	TGTGCCAGCAGTTACTCGAGTTCGACAGCTGCAGATACGCAGTATTTT
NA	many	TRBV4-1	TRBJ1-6	CASSQVWVYNSPLHF	TGCGCCAGCAGCCAAGTCTGGGTCTATAATTCACCCCTCCACTTT
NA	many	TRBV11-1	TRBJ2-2	CASSLVGVLGPRNTGELFF	TGTGCCAGCAGCTTAGTAGGGGTTTTGGGACCGCGGAACACCGGGGAGCTGTTTTTT
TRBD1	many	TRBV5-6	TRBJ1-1	CASSLADRETEAFF	TGTGCCAGCAGTCTCGCCGACAGGGAAACTGAAGCTTTCTTT
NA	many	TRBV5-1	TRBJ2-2	CASTRTNSNTGELFF	TGCGCCAGCACGAGGACAAATTCGAACACCGGGGAGCTGTTTTTT
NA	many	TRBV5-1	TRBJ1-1	CASSLQEPNTEAFF	TGCGCCAGCAGCTTGCAGGAACCGAACACTGAAGCTTTCTTT
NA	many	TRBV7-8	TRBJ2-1	CASSLVHEQFF	TGTGCCAGCAGCTTAGTTCATGAGCAGTTCTTC
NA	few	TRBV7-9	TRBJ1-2	CASSSLARGAEVYGYTF	TGTGCCAGCAGCTCCCTGGCGAGGGGTGCGGAGGTCTATGGCTACACCTTC
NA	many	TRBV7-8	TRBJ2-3	CASPPLGGVADTQYF	TGTGCCAGCCCCCCACTAGGGGGGGTGGCAGATACGCAGTATTTT
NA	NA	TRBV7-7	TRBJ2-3	CASSLEGSDTQYF	TGTGCCAGCAGCTTGGAGGGGTCAGATACGCAGTATTTT
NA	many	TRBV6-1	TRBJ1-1	CASSGLMNTEAFF	TGTGCCAGCTCGGGACTAATGAACACTGAAGCTTTCTTT
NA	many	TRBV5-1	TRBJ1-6	CASSSDQGGLSPLHF	TGCGCCAGCAGCTCAGATCAGGGAGGTCTTTCACCCCTCCACTTT
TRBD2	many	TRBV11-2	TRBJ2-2	CASSFRLAGNTGELFF	TGTGCCAGCAGCTTTCGGCTAGCGGGGAACACCGGGGAGCTGTTTTTT
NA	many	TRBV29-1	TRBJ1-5	CSVAGSGQPQHF	TGCAGCGTTGCGGGCTCTGGGCAGCCCCAGCATTTT
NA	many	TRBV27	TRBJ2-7	CASSLSMRQAVPYEQYF	TGTGCCAGCAGTTTATCGATGAGACAGGCGGTCCCCTACGAGCAGTACTTC
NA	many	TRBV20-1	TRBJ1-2	CSAPARQAYNYGYTF	TGCAGTGCTCCCGCCCGACAGGCTTATAACTATGGCTACACCTTC